Listed below are T cell receptor beta chains from one sample, sequenced in a study of post-analysis software for immune sequencing data. One entry per CDR3 protein, called by TCRdb with MiXCR from the PCR reads. There are about 540,000 distinct CDR3 sequences in the sample; around 34% occur only once, and around 6.1% lies in the top ten. The sequenced sample consisted of blood. The receptors were sampled from a girl under 18 with multiple sclerosis. Each CDR3 is given with its conserved first and last residue. A D gene is named only where the DNA matches it firmly. The size field is filled for only some rows; it gives once, few, many or a size class.

v_gene: TRBV7-8; d_gene: -; abundance: -; j_gene: TRBJ2-3; CDR3nt: TGTGCCAGCAGCTCGGTACCCGGACGGCGCACAGATACGCAGTATTTT; CDR3aa: CASSSVPGRRTDTQYF
v_gene: TRBV12-3/TRBV12-4; d_gene: -; abundance: many; j_gene: TRBJ2-1; CDR3nt: TGTGCCAGCAGTTTGAAGGCAGGGATTGAGCAGTTCTTC; CDR3aa: CASSLKAGIEQFF
v_gene: TRBV20-1; d_gene: -; abundance: -; j_gene: TRBJ1-4; CDR3nt: TGCAGTGCGGAGGGCCATGGTAATGAAAAACTGTTTTTT; CDR3aa: CSAEGHGNEKLFF
v_gene: TRBV19; d_gene: -; abundance: -; j_gene: TRBJ2-1; CDR3nt: TGTGCCAGTAGTATAATCGTTAGCTCCTACAATGAGCAGTTCTTC; CDR3aa: CASSIIVSSYNEQFF
v_gene: TRBV7-2; d_gene: -; abundance: many; j_gene: TRBJ1-2; CDR3nt: TGTGCCAGCAGCTTAGAGCGCCAGCTTGGCTACACCTTC; CDR3aa: CASSLERQLGYTF
v_gene: TRBV5-1; d_gene: -; abundance: -; j_gene: TRBJ2-3; CDR3nt: TGCGCCAGCAGCAAGGCTTGGACGGGTAAAGGCCCAGATACGCAGTATTTT; CDR3aa: CASSKAWTGKGPDTQYF
v_gene: TRBV5-5; d_gene: TRBD1; abundance: -; j_gene: TRBJ2-5; CDR3nt: TGTGCCAGCAGCTTGGACAGGGGGGTTCTCGGCGAGACCCAGTACTTC; CDR3aa: CASSLDRGVLGETQYF
v_gene: TRBV29-1; d_gene: TRBD1; abundance: many; j_gene: TRBJ2-1; CDR3nt: TGCAGCGTTGAAGATCGTACAGGGGGGAATGAGCAGTTCTTC; CDR3aa: CSVEDRTGGNEQFF
v_gene: TRBV7-3; d_gene: -; abundance: -; j_gene: TRBJ2-3; CDR3nt: TGTGCCAGCAGCAGCTCCGGAGATACGCAGTATTTT; CDR3aa: CASSSSGDTQYF
v_gene: TRBV5-1; d_gene: -; abundance: few; j_gene: TRBJ2-5; CDR3nt: TGCGCCAGCAGCTTGGGGGGCCCACCAGAGACCCAGTACTTC; CDR3aa: CASSLGGPPETQYF
v_gene: TRBV6-5; d_gene: TRBD1; abundance: -; j_gene: TRBJ2-7; CDR3nt: TGTGCCAGCAGTTACTTGGGGACAGACCCCTACGAGCAGTACTTC; CDR3aa: CASSYLGTDPYEQYF
v_gene: TRBV29-1; d_gene: -; abundance: -; j_gene: TRBJ1-1; CDR3nt: TGCAGCGTAGCCCTAGTCGGGACTGAAGCTTTCTTT; CDR3aa: CSVALVGTEAFF
v_gene: TRBV5-4; d_gene: -; abundance: few; j_gene: TRBJ2-5; CDR3nt: TGTGCCGGCAGCTTGGCCAGACTGAGCCAAGAGACCCAGTACTTC; CDR3aa: CAGSLARLSQETQYF
v_gene: TRBV20-1; d_gene: TRBD2; abundance: -; j_gene: TRBJ2-5; CDR3nt: TGCAGTGCTGATAGACTAGCGGGCATAGCGATCGAGGAGACCCAGTACTTC; CDR3aa: CSADRLAGIAIEETQYF
v_gene: TRBV5-1; d_gene: -; abundance: many; j_gene: TRBJ2-3; CDR3nt: TGTGCCAGCAGCCGTAACACAGATACGCAGTATTTT; CDR3aa: CASSRNTDTQYF
v_gene: TRBV29-1; d_gene: -; abundance: few; j_gene: TRBJ1-2; CDR3nt: TGCAGCGTTGAATTTGCATGGGGAGGCTACACCTTC; CDR3aa: CSVEFAWGGYTF
v_gene: TRBV5-1; d_gene: -; abundance: many; j_gene: TRBJ2-7; CDR3nt: TGCGCCAGCAGCTTGATAGGGGACCCCTCCTACGAGCAGTACTTC; CDR3aa: CASSLIGDPSYEQYF
v_gene: TRBV4-1; d_gene: TRBD2; abundance: -; j_gene: TRBJ2-3; CDR3nt: TGCGCCAGCTGGGGAGGGGTCGCAGATACGCAGTATTTT; CDR3aa: CASWGGVADTQYF
v_gene: TRBV5-1; d_gene: TRBD1; abundance: few; j_gene: TRBJ2-4; CDR3nt: TGCGCCAGCAGCTTGGCCGGGACAGTGGCCAAAAACATTCAGTACTTC; CDR3aa: CASSLAGTVAKNIQYF
v_gene: TRBV27; d_gene: -; abundance: few; j_gene: TRBJ2-7; CDR3nt: TGTGCCAGCAGTTCCAGGGTAAATCCTACCTACGAGCAGTACTTC; CDR3aa: CASSSRVNPTYEQYF
v_gene: TRBV18; d_gene: TRBD2; abundance: few; j_gene: TRBJ2-3; CDR3nt: TGTGCCAGCTCACGTCCAGAGCGGGGAGCCACAGATACGCAGTATTTT; CDR3aa: CASSRPERGATDTQYF
v_gene: TRBV4-2; d_gene: -; abundance: -; j_gene: TRBJ1-5; CDR3nt: TGTGCCAGCAGCCAAGAGGGTGATAGCAATCAGCCCCAGCATTTT; CDR3aa: CASSQEGDSNQPQHF
v_gene: TRBV14; d_gene: TRBD1; abundance: -; j_gene: TRBJ1-2; CDR3nt: TGTGCCAGCAGCCAACTTTGGGACAGGAGATATAATGGCTACACCTTC; CDR3aa: CASSQLWDRRYNGYTF